The rows below give T cell receptor beta chains drawn from one sample of a study of blood T cell repertoires in COVID-19. TCRdb's table, derived via immunoSEQ multiplex PCR, lists solely in-frame clones and lacks some. This sample has more than 85,000 clones; 84% occur once, and the top ten carry 6.6%. Source material: peripheral blood. The origin of the receptors is a woman in her 50s with acute or convalescent COVID-19. Each CDR3 is given with its conserved first and last residue. Fields, in order: clone size, D gene, J gene, V gene, CDR3 DNA, CDR3 protein. D genes are given only for firm matches. Clone size is stated in some rows and not others, as once, few, many or a class when expanded.

clone size: .
D gene: TRBD1
J gene: TRBJ1-1
V gene: TRBV19
CDR3 DNA: TGTGCCAGTATCCGCCCTTCCGACAGGGGCCGGGGGAACACTGAAGCTTTCTTT
CDR3 protein: CASIRPSDRGRGNTEAFF

clone size: .
D gene: .
J gene: TRBJ1-6
V gene: TRBV19
CDR3 DNA: TGTGCCACCGGGGGGGCCTATAATTCACCCCTCCACTTT
CDR3 protein: CATGGAYNSPLHF

clone size: .
D gene: .
J gene: TRBJ1-5
V gene: TRBV5-1
CDR3 DNA: TGCGCCAGCAGAGGGGATAGCAATCAGCCCCAGCATTTT
CDR3 protein: CASRGDSNQPQHF

clone size: .
D gene: TRBD2
J gene: TRBJ2-2
V gene: TRBV11-3
CDR3 DNA: TGTGCCAGCACCGGGGGGGCCGGGGAGCTGTTTTTT
CDR3 protein: CASTGGAGELFF

clone size: .
D gene: .
J gene: TRBJ1-4
V gene: TRBV5-6
CDR3 DNA: TGTGCCAGCAGCTCAGGGTTCGCAAAACTGTTTTTT
CDR3 protein: CASSSGFAKLFF

clone size: .
D gene: .
J gene: TRBJ1-2
V gene: TRBV9
CDR3 DNA: TGTGCCAGCAGCCCCTCAGTCCTTTATGGCTACACCTTC
CDR3 protein: CASSPSVLYGYTF

clone size: .
D gene: .
J gene: TRBJ2-3
V gene: TRBV6-6
CDR3 DNA: TGTGCCAGCAGTCCCAGGCCCGGTCAGGGGAAGGCAGATACGCAGTATTTT
CDR3 protein: CASSPRPGQGKADTQYF

clone size: .
D gene: .
J gene: TRBJ2-7
V gene: TRBV15
CDR3 DNA: TGTGCCACCAGCAGAGAACGCAGCTCCTACGAGCAGTACTTC
CDR3 protein: CATSRERSSYEQYF

clone size: .
D gene: .
J gene: TRBJ1-2
V gene: TRBV5-1
CDR3 DNA: TGCGCCAGCAGCGTACAGGCTTATAACTATGGCTACACCTTC
CDR3 protein: CASSVQAYNYGYTF

clone size: .
D gene: .
J gene: TRBJ1-1
V gene: TRBV10-3
CDR3 DNA: TGTGCCATCAGTGAATTGAGAGGGTTCGCTTTCTTT
CDR3 protein: CAISELRGFAFF

clone size: .
D gene: .
J gene: TRBJ2-5
V gene: TRBV25-1
CDR3 DNA: TGTGCCAGCACTAGACAGGCCCATCTCGGGGAGACCCAGTACTTC
CDR3 protein: CASTRQAHLGETQYF

clone size: once
D gene: .
J gene: TRBJ1-5
V gene: TRBV9
CDR3 DNA: TGTGCCAGCAGCGTAGGGACAGACCCCAGCAATCAGCCCCAGCATTTT
CDR3 protein: CASSVGTDPSNQPQHF

clone size: .
D gene: TRBD2
J gene: TRBJ2-2
V gene: TRBV7-3
CDR3 DNA: TGTGCCAGCAGCCCATCCCTACTAGCGTCCGGGGAGCTGTTTTTT
CDR3 protein: CASSPSLLASGELFF

clone size: .
D gene: .
J gene: TRBJ1-4
V gene: TRBV9
CDR3 DNA: TGTGCCAGCAGCGTAACGGGTCTTAATGAAAAACTGTTTTTT
CDR3 protein: CASSVTGLNEKLFF

clone size: .
D gene: TRBD1
J gene: TRBJ1-1
V gene: TRBV18
CDR3 DNA: TGTGCCAGCTCACCGGGACAGGCGCGAGCTGAAGCTTTCTTT
CDR3 protein: CASSPGQARAEAFF

clone size: .
D gene: TRBD2
J gene: TRBJ2-3
V gene: TRBV11-2
CDR3 DNA: TGTGCCAGCAGCTCCTCCGGGACTAGCGGGGATACGCAGTATTTT
CDR3 protein: CASSSSGTSGDTQYF

clone size: once
D gene: .
J gene: TRBJ2-3
V gene: TRBV4-2
CDR3 DNA: TGTGCCAGCAGCCTCCCTTCAGATACGCAGTATTTT
CDR3 protein: CASSLPSDTQYF

clone size: .
D gene: TRBD1
J gene: TRBJ1-2
V gene: TRBV28
CDR3 DNA: TGTGCCAGCAGTTTATCCCCGGGACAGGTGGAAGGCTACACCTTC
CDR3 protein: CASSLSPGQVEGYTF

clone size: .
D gene: .
J gene: TRBJ1-1
V gene: TRBV3-1/TRBV3-2
CDR3 DNA: TGTGCCAGCAGTTCAGCGGGGGCGCGTGGGGGGAACACTGAAGCTTTCTTT
CDR3 protein: CASSSAGARGGNTEAFF

clone size: .
D gene: .
J gene: TRBJ1-2
V gene: TRBV28
CDR3 DNA: TGTGCCATCTTATCGGGAGGCGCGGATAACTATGGCTACACCTTC
CDR3 protein: CAILSGGADNYGYTF

clone size: .
D gene: .
J gene: TRBJ2-2
V gene: TRBV6-5
CDR3 DNA: TGTGCCAGCAGTTACTGGGCCCGTCCCGGCACCGGGGAGCTGTTTTTT
CDR3 protein: CASSYWARPGTGELFF

clone size: once
D gene: .
J gene: TRBJ1-2
V gene: TRBV28
CDR3 DNA: TGTGCCAGCAGTACACCACCACCGGGACTCCTCGACAACTATGGCTACACCTTC
CDR3 protein: CASSTPPPGLLDNYGYTF

clone size: .
D gene: .
J gene: TRBJ1-5
V gene: TRBV6-6
CDR3 DNA: TGTGCCAGCAGTGTGACAAGTTACCAGCCCCAGCATTTT
CDR3 protein: CASSVTSYQPQHF

clone size: .
D gene: .
J gene: TRBJ1-1
V gene: TRBV5-8
CDR3 DNA: TGTGCCAGTAGCCCCCTTCCAGGCCTTCATGAAGCTTTCTTT
CDR3 protein: CASSPLPGLHEAFF

clone size: .
D gene: TRBD1
J gene: TRBJ1-1
V gene: TRBV5-5
CDR3 DNA: TGTGCCAGCAGCTTGAAAGGACAGGGGGTTGGTGGCACTGAAGCTTTCTTT
CDR3 protein: CASSLKGQGVGGTEAFF

clone size: .
D gene: TRBD1
J gene: TRBJ2-1
V gene: TRBV5-1
CDR3 DNA: TGCGCCAGCAGCCCGGGACAGTCTTCTTCCCCAGAGCAGTTCTTC
CDR3 protein: CASSPGQSSSPEQFF

clone size: .
D gene: .
J gene: TRBJ1-5
V gene: TRBV5-1
CDR3 DNA: TGCGCCAGCAGCTTGGCTCCCCGGGGAAAAAATCAGCCCCAGCATTTT
CDR3 protein: CASSLAPRGKNQPQHF

clone size: .
D gene: .
J gene: TRBJ1-1
V gene: TRBV7-9
CDR3 DNA: TGTGCCAGCAGCTTAGCGGGGACTTTGAACACTGAAGCTTTCTTT
CDR3 protein: CASSLAGTLNTEAFF

clone size: once
D gene: .
J gene: TRBJ1-1
V gene: TRBV11-1
CDR3 DNA: TGTGCCAGCAGCTCGGGTTCCCGGCACACTGAAGCTTTCTTT
CDR3 protein: CASSSGSRHTEAFF

clone size: .
D gene: TRBD2
J gene: TRBJ2-7
V gene: TRBV27
CDR3 DNA: TGTGCCAGCAGTTATAGCGGGGGGATCCAGTTGGGGGAGCAGTACTTC
CDR3 protein: CASSYSGGIQLGEQYF

clone size: .
D gene: TRBD1
J gene: TRBJ1-1
V gene: TRBV19
CDR3 DNA: TGTGCCAGTTCACAGGGGTACTGGGTGAACACTGAAGCTTTCTTT
CDR3 protein: CASSQGYWVNTEAFF

clone size: .
D gene: .
J gene: TRBJ1-1
V gene: TRBV5-5
CDR3 DNA: TGTGCCAGCAGCTTGGCGTACATGAACACTGAAGCTTTCTTT
CDR3 protein: CASSLAYMNTEAFF